Sequencing of this T cell receptor (beta chain) was carried out in a study of blood T cell repertoires in COVID-19. The germline V gene encodes CDR1 SQVTM and CDR2 ANQGSEA. This CDR3 has 16 residues. The V gene end was trimmed by 7 bases and the J gene end by 1 base; junction bases not matched to a gene: 12. Using immunoSEQ multiplex PCR, the repertoire was profiled, and TCRdb retains in-frame clones only, with some absent. The sample yields roughly 30,000 clones, 75% to 90% seen once. V usage is TRBV29-1 and J usage is TRBJ2-3; 9 nucleotides agree with TRBD2. The source of this sequence is a man between 65 and 85 years old with active COVID-19. Sequencing was carried out using peripheral blood. The CDR3 nucleotides read TGCAGCGCTCAGCCGGGACTAGCAGGAGGCACAGATACGCAGTATTTT. This codes for CSAQPGLAGGTDTQYF.